This record concerns one T cell receptor beta chain sequence. The antigen remains undetermined. This entry comes from a study of type 1 regulatory T cells. Study details: T-allo10 is an in vitro-generated, Tr1-enriched CD4 T cell product specific for alloantigen.

The study's findings and limits: Compared with non-type 1 regulatory T cells, type 1 regulatory T cells showed a more restricted TCR repertoire.

TCRdb recomputed calls from the reads with MiXCR, one row per CDR3 protein. This table has about 59,000 distinct CDR3 sequences, 62% appearing once. The source material was cultured non-Tr1 T cells, either the whole culture or a sorted T cell fraction (not recorded which). This clonotype originated in a human donor in good health.

The CDR3 region is CASSLFPALAGGETQYF. CDR3 nucleotides: TGTGCCAGCAGCTTATTCCCGGCTCTAGCGGGAGGGGAGACCCAGTACTTC. The rearrangement uses TRBV7-6 and TRBJ2-5; 12 bases line up with TRBD2. This CDR3 contains 17 residues. CDR1 is SGHVS, CDR2 FNYEAQ, per germline. The junction had 9 bases not matched to a gene; V was cut back by 2 bases and J by 5 bases. Supplemented by reference TRBV7-6 and TRBJ2-5, the full variable domain reads GAGVSQSPRYKVTKRGQDVALRCDPISGHVSLYWYRQALGQGPEFLTYFNYEAQQDKSGLPNDRFSAERPEGSISTLTIQRTEQRDSAMYRCASSLFPALAGGETQYFGPGTRLLVL.